One and the same sample provided the 12 T cell receptor beta chains below, sequenced in a study of graft-versus-host responses after intestinal transplantation. The antigens for these receptors are not known. Sequencing was performed with immunoSEQ multiplex PCR; in TCRdb, only in-frame clones are kept and a portion is missing. The repertoire holds over 65,000 clones, with 91% as singletons. Here the sequenced sample was unstimulated CD4+ T cells sorted from spleen or lymph node cells, taken before intestinal transplant. The source is a human donor who received an intestinal transplant.

The V gene is TRBV11-2, the J gene TRBJ2-7; D is possibly TRBD1 (6 bases). Germline CDR1 is SGHAT and CDR2 is FQNNGV. The CDR3 runs 14 residues. V was cut by 6 bases and J by 0 bases, with 12 bases left in between. The CDR3 region has the DNA TGTGCCAGCAGTTTGGACAGAAACTCCTACGAGCAGTACTTC. Translation: CASSLDRNSYEQYF.

V is TRBV5-4 and J is TRBJ2-7; possibly TRBD2 for D (5 bases). Per germline, CDR1 SGHNT and CDR2 YYREEE (reference sequence). With 0 bases removed from V and 0 bases from J, the gap between germline ends came to 10 bases. This CDR3 comprises 15 residues. CDR3 protein: CASSLGPGSSYEQYF. The CDR3 nucleotides read TGTGCCAGCAGCTTGGGTCCGGGGTCCTCCTACGAGCAGTACTTC. The entire variable domain, with the rest obtained from reference TRBV5-4 and TRBJ2-7, is as follows: ETGVTQSPTHLIKTRGQQVTLRCSSQSGHNTVSWYQQALGQGPQFIFQYYREEENGRGNFPPRFSGLQFPNYSSELNVNALELDDSALYLCASSLGPGSSYEQYFGPGTRLTVT.

The chain joins TRBV7-2 to TRBJ2-1; 10 bases map to TRBD2. The CDR3 is 15 amino acids. Germline V lookup: CDR1 SGHTA, CDR2 FQGNSA. After removal of 1 base from V and 8 bases from J, the junction contained 5 bases not matched to a gene. The CDR3 DNA sequence: TGTGCCAGCAGCTTAGAGTCTAGCGGGGGCCATGAGCAGTTCTTC. Translated: CASSLESSGGHEQFF.

This clone appeared a single time. This chain joins TRBV6-6 and TRBJ2-7, with 7 bases fitting TRBD1. Trimming cost V 6 bases and J 6 bases; bases outside gene matches: 5. Germline V CDR1 and CDR2: MNHNY, SVGAGI (reference sequence). The CDR3 spans 12 residues. CDR3 DNA sequence: TGTGCCAGCAGCATCGGACAGGCCGAGCAGTACTTC. Amino acid sequence: CASSIGQAEQYF.

On this clone itself: One end of the junction fails to match germline, which may point to a read error. Other DNA sequences in this sample translate to the same CDR3. CDR3 bases: TGTGCCTGGAGTACAACAGGGGGCATTGGGTATTCCCCCCTCCACTTT. Its translation is CAWSTTGGIGYSPLHF. The V and J genes are TRBV30 and TRBJ1-6; 9 bases align to TRBD1. Germline V gives CDR1 GTSNPN, CDR2 SVGIG (reference sequence). This CDR3 has 16 residues.

In nucleotides, the CDR3 is TGCGCCAGCAGCAGCGAACCCCCCTTGGAGACCCAGTACTTC. Residues: CASSSEPPLETQYF. The rearrangement joins TRBV5-1 to TRBJ2-5; D unclear. CDR3 size: 14 residues. With 4 bases removed from V and 5 bases from J, the gap between germline ends came to 15 bases. Germline V CDR1 and CDR2: SGHRS, YFSETQ. Together with reference TRBV5-1 and TRBJ2-5, the CDR3 gives the full variable domain: KAGVTQTPRYLIKTRGQQVTLSCSPISGHRSVSWYQQTPGQGLQFLFEYFSETQRNKGNFPGRFSGRQFSNSRSEMNVSTLELGDSALYLCASSSEPPLETQYFGPGTRLLVL.

This clone was picked up one time. The chain has TRBV7-6 and TRBJ2-1; 7 bases are shared with TRBD1. The J segment lost 5 bases and the V segment lost 2 bases, leaving 6 bases of the junction unmatched. The CDR3 extends over 15 amino acids. Germline V gives CDR1 SGHVS, CDR2 FNYEAQ. CDR3 DNA: TGTGCCAGCAGCTTACAGGGGGTTACAGACAATGAGCAGTTCTTC. As protein: CASSLQGVTDNEQFF.

This rearrangement joins TRBV14 to TRBJ2-3; TRBD1 might be the D (5 bases). Germline assignment: CDR1 SGHDN and CDR2 FVKESK. Trimming pared 4 bases from V and 1 base from J, leaving 18 bases between. The CDR3 sequence is 17 residues long. The CDR3 coding sequence is TGTGCCAGCAGCCCCGAAGTATCAGGGTCAGGCACAGATACGCAGTATTTT. Its protein is CASSPEVSGSGTDTQYF.

The rearrangement links TRBV29-1 to TRBJ2-3; unclear D gene. This CDR3 contains 12 residues. From germline, CDR1 is SQVTM and CDR2 ANQGSEA. V lost 0 bases and J lost 4, with 5 bases in between. CDR3 in DNA: TGCAGCGTTGAAGATTCAGCAGATACGCAGTATTTT. Protein sequence: CSVEDSADTQYF.

The rearrangement joins TRBV4-1 to TRBJ2-3, with 14 nucleotides matching TRBD2. Germline lookup yields CDR1 MGHRA and CDR2 YSYEKL. CDR3 length: 21 amino acids. J was trimmed by 6 bases and V by 5 bases; bases with no gene match: 22. As DNA, the CDR3 is TGCGCCAGCAGCACTAGAGCGATGGGTCCGACTAGCGGGGGGGTTAGGGATACGCAGTATTTT. It yields the protein CASSTRAMGPTSGGVRDTQYF.

V gene TRBV20-1 combines with J gene TRBJ2-1; D might be TRBD1 (6 bases). V shed 2 bases and J shed 9 bases, with 8 bases lying between them. CDR1 is DFQATT, CDR2 SNEGSKA, per germline (reference sequence). The CDR3 extends over 11 amino acids. The CDR3 region is CSARQGSEQFF. The CDR3 nucleotides read TGCAGTGCTAGACAGGGGAGTGAGCAGTTCTTC.

This clone has a single count. The chain joins TRBV5-3 to TRBJ2-5; tentatively, D is TRBD2 (7 bases). TRBV5-3 is noted as an ORF with a role that remains uncertain. Trimming took off 0 bases at V and 8 bases at J, with 20 bases between the two ends. The CDR3 covers 16 residues. The CDR3 DNA sequence: TGTGCCAGAAGCTTGGGGAGGGGGGGAGGCGATAAAACCCAGTACTTC. Translating gives CARSLGRGGGDKTQYF.